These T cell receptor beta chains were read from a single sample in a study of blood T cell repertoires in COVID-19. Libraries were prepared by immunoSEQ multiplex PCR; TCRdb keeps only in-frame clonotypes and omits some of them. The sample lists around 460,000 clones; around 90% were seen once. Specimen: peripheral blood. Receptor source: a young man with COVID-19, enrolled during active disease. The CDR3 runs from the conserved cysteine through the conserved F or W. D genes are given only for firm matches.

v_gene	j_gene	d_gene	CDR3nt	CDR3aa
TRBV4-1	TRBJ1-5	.	TGCGCCAGCAGCCAAGATCGATCACGGGCGGGGGAGCAGCCCCAGCATTTT	CASSQDRSRAGEQPQHF
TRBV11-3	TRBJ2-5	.	TGTGCCAGCAGCTTCCGTCTAGTGGAGGGGGAGACCCAGTACTTC	CASSFRLVEGETQYF
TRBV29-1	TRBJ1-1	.	TGCAGCGTTGACTCGGACGGGAATGAAGCTTTCTTT	CSVDSDGNEAFF
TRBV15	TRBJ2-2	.	TGTGCCACCAGCAGCACAATCGGGGAGCTGTTTTTT	CATSSTIGELFF
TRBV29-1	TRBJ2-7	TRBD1	TGCAGCGGGAGACAGGGCTCCGGCGAGCAGTACTTC	CSGRQGSGEQYF
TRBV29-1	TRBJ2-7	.	TGCAGCGCTGTTAGACAGGCGGGTGAGCAGTACTTC	CSAVRQAGEQYF
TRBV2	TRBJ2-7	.	TGTGCCAGCAGGAATCCTTTGGGCCAGGGCCCCACCTACGAGCAGTACTTC	CASRNPLGQGPTYEQYF
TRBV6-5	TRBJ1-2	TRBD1	TGTGCCAGCATGAGGGGGCTAGGTGGCTACACCTTC	CASMRGLGGYTF
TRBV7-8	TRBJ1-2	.	TGTGCCAGCAGCTTTAGCAGGGCCTATGGCTACACCTTC	CASSFSRAYGYTF
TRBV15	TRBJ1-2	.	TGTGCCACCAGCAGGTCGCCCAGTACCTATGGCTACACCTTC	CATSRSPSTYGYTF
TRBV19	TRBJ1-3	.	TGTGCCAGTAGTACGAAGGGGCGTGGGAACACCATATATTTT	CASSTKGRGNTIYF
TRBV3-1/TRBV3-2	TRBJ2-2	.	TGTGCCAGCAGCCAAGTAGGGGGGGCCTCCACCGGGGAGCTGTTTTTT	CASSQVGGASTGELFF
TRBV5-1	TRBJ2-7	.	TGCGCCAGCAGGAGTTCCGGACTCCAATCCTACGAGCAGTACTTC	CASRSSGLQSYEQYF
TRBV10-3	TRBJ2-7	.	TGTGCCATCAGTGAACCGGGAGAAACCTACGAGCAGTACTTC	CAISEPGETYEQYF
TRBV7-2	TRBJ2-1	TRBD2	TGTGCCAGCAGCACTCTAGCGGGGACATACAATGAGCAGTTCTTC	CASSTLAGTYNEQFF
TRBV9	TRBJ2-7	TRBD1	TGTGCCAGCAGCGTAGGAGGGGGCGCAGGCTACGAGCAGTACTTC	CASSVGGGAGYEQYF